These T cell receptor beta chains were read from a single sample in a study of CD8+CD57+ T cells in acquired aplastic anemia. TCRdb called the reads again in MiXCR, with one record for every CDR3 protein. The repertoire consists of about 110,000 distinct CDR3 sequences, with around 49% occurring once and the leading ten covering about 32%. Source material: sorted CD4+, CD8+, or CD8+CD57+ T cells (not recorded which) from PBMCs. These receptors all come from a human donor in good health, serving as a control. CDR3s include the opening cysteine and the closing phenylalanine or tryptophan. A D gene is named only where the DNA matches it firmly. Rows give clone size only sometimes, using once, few, many, or a class for an expanded clone.

cdr3_nt | cdr3_aa | v_call | d_call | j_call | clone_size
TGTGCCAGCAGATCCAGCGGGGGGTGGAATGAGCAGTTCTTC | CASRSSGGWNEQFF | TRBV6-2/TRBV6-3 | TRBD2 | TRBJ2-1 | many
TGTGCCACCAGTGATGGGGACAGGGGGAGCACAGTTGCGCAGTATTTT | CATSDGDRGSTVAQYF | TRBV24-1 | TRBD1 | TRBJ2-3 | .
TGTGCCAGCAGAGCGGACGTCTCCTACGAGCAGTACTTC | CASRADVSYEQYF | TRBV2 | . | TRBJ2-7 | .
TGTGCCTGGAGTGTAGGCAGGGTCGTTCAGCCCCAGCATTTT | CAWSVGRVVQPQHF | TRBV30 | . | TRBJ1-5 | .
TGTGCCACCAGCACCCGGACTGACACCGGGGAGCTGTTTTTT | CATSTRTDTGELFF | TRBV15 | . | TRBJ2-2 | .
TGTGCCAGCAGCCCACCGTTGGAGACCCAGTACTTC | CASSPPLETQYF | TRBV7-9 | . | TRBJ2-5 | .
TGTGCCAGCAGCTCCCGCGGGGTTGGGGCCAACGTCCTGACTTTC | CASSSRGVGANVLTF | TRBV7-8 | . | TRBJ2-6 | .
TGTGCCAGTAGTATTTCAGCGGGGGAGCTGTTTTTT | CASSISAGELFF | TRBV19 | . | TRBJ2-2 | .
TGTGCCAGCAGCTTAGGAGTCAGGACCAGGTGCAACTATGGCTACACCTTC | CASSLGVRTRCNYGYTF | TRBV11-1 | . | TRBJ1-2 | once
TGTGCCAGCAGACGCGCACAGGGACCCCCCTACGAGCAGTACTTC | CASRRAQGPPYEQYF | TRBV7-2 | . | TRBJ2-7 | many
TGTGCCAGCAGGACACAGTACTATGGCTACACCTTC | CASRTQYYGYTF | TRBV5-4 | . | TRBJ1-2 | many